The 10 T cell receptor beta chains presented below share a single source sample, sequenced in a study of T cell responses to AZD1222 COVID-19 vaccine. Method: immunoSEQ multiplex PCR; TCRdb's copy keeps in-frame clones and lacks some. The sample records under 150,000 clones, approximately 90% being singletons. Sequences were derived from peripheral blood, sampled on day 0 of AZD1222 vaccination. These TCRs come from an adult in good health.

V usage is TRBV5-4 and J usage is TRBJ2-2; D may be TRBD2 (5 bases). Germline lookup yields CDR1 SGHNT and CDR2 YYREEE (reference sequence). Deletions cut 3 bases from V and 5 bases from J, with 17 bases between. This CDR3 has 16 amino acids. CDR3 DNA sequence: TGTGCCAGCAGCTCGGGGTCAGGATCTACGACCGGGGAGCTGTTTTTT. This translates into CASSSGSGSTTGELFF.

This chain uses TRBV29-1 with TRBJ2-1, with TRBD1 identical over 7 bases. The CDR3 is made up of 16 amino acids. The V gene end was trimmed by 2 bases and the J gene end by 3 bases; junction bases not matched to a gene: 10. The germline V gene has CDR1 SQVTM and CDR2 ANQGSEA. The CDR3 DNA follows: TGCAGCGTTGAACCGGGTAGGGGACAGAACTACAATGAGCAGTTCTTC. Translating it yields CSVEPGRGQNYNEQFF.

The chain joins TRBV5-4 to TRBJ1-4; 11 nucleotides match TRBD1. This CDR3 comprises 15 residues. V shed 4 bases, J shed 5 bases, and the junction held 4 bases outside the gene matches. Germline V CDR1 and CDR2: SGHNT, YYREEE (reference sequence). CDR3 sequence reads: CASSADRGLNEKLFF. The CDR3 region has the DNA TGTGCCAGCAGCGCGGACAGGGGGCTGAATGAAAAACTGTTTTTT.

The chain recombines TRBV7-8 with TRBJ2-7, with TRBD2 matching 10 bases. J was trimmed by 0 bases and V by 4 bases; bases with no gene match: 6. There are 16 residues in the CDR3. The germline V gene encodes CDR1 SGHVS and CDR2 FQNEAQ. The CDR3 reads CASSSQLAGNSYEQYF. The CDR3, as DNA: TGTGCCAGCAGCTCTCAACTAGCGGGAAACTCCTACGAGCAGTACTTC.

The CDR3 DNA reads as TGTGCCAGCAGCCTGACACGGGGAGGGAGGTATGGCTACACCTTC. This translates into CASSLTRGGRYGYTF. The chain has TRBV5-6 and TRBJ1-2, with D unresolved. This CDR3 has 15 residues. Trimming removed 4 bases from V and 5 bases from J, with 18 bases in between. Germline-derived CDR1 and CDR2 are SGHDT and YYEEEE.

The rearrangement joins TRBV3-1 (or the pseudogene TRBV3-2) to TRBJ1-1, with D uncertain. The V gene's germline CDR1 is LGHDT and CDR2 YNNKEL (reference sequence). Trimming removed 8 bases from V and 0 bases from J, with 10 bases in between. This CDR3 contains 13 residues. DNA of the CDR3: TGTGCCAGCGCCACAACAGTGAACACTGAAGCTTTCTTT. Residues: CASATTVNTEAFF.

The rearrangement uses TRBV7-2 and TRBJ1-5; 8 bases match TRBD1. Germline CDR1 is SGHTA and CDR2 is FQGNSA. The CDR3 sequence is 18 residues long. Unmatched junction bases numbered 11, after V lost 1 base and J lost 3 bases. The CDR3 nucleotides read TGTGCCAGCAGCTTAGGACTGTCAGGGGGCCGAATCAATCAGCCCCAGCATTTT. Translation gives CASSLGLSGGRINQPQHF. The full variable domain, in which reference TRBV7-2 and TRBJ1-5 provide the parts outside the CDR3, is GAGVSQSPSNKVTEKGKDVELRCDPISGHTALYWYRQSLGQGLEFLIYFQGNSAPDKSGLPSDRFSAERTGGSVSTLTIQRTQQEDSAVYLCASSLGLSGGRINQPQHFGDGTRLSIL.

Only one count was recorded for this clone. The chain is built from TRBV28 and TRBJ2-3, with TRBD2 identical over 7 bases. This CDR3 has 16 residues. Germline CDR1 reads MDHEN; CDR2 reads SYDVKM. The ends lost 8 bases at V and 1 base at J; junction bases unmatched: 12. The CDR3 protein is CASPPSGGRGTDTQYF. The CDR3 DNA reads TGTGCCAGCCCCCCCTCTGGCGGGAGAGGCACAGATACGCAGTATTTT.

The rearrangement joins TRBV6-5 to TRBJ2-2; no firm D call. CDR1 is MNHEY and CDR2 is SVGAGI in the germline V gene. Trimming took off 4 bases at V and 4 bases at J, with 10 bases between the two ends. The CDR3 length is 14 residues. This chain's CDR3 is CASSSSAVTGELFF. In DNA form, the CDR3 reads TGTGCCAGCAGTTCCTCTGCTGTCACCGGGGAGCTGTTTTTT.

The chain recombines TRBV28 with TRBJ1-4; D may be TRBD1 (6 bases). V lost 5 bases to trimming and J lost 0 bases, with 19 bases between them. The CDR3 covers 18 residues. The germline V gene has CDR1 MDHEN and CDR2 SYDVKM. The CDR3 protein is CASSTLPTRGTTNEKLFF. The CDR3 DNA sequence: TGTGCCAGCAGTACTCTACCTACGAGGGGGACAACTAATGAAAAACTGTTTTTT. The full variable domain, completed using reference TRBV28 and TRBJ1-4, is DVKVTQSSRYLVKRTGEKVFLECVQDMDHENMFWYRQDPGLGLRLIYFSYDVKMKEKGDIPEGYSVSREKKERFSLILESASTNQTSMYLCASSTLPTRGTTNEKLFFGSGTQLSVL.